These 27 T cell receptor beta chains were all obtained from the same sample, sequenced in a study of T cell responses to AZD1222 COVID-19 vaccine. Method: immunoSEQ multiplex PCR; TCRdb's copy keeps in-frame clones and lacks some. The repertoire holds roughly 100,000 clones, with more than 70% as singletons. The sequencing used peripheral blood, collected on day 0 of AZD1222 vaccination. These TCRs come from an adult in good health.

This clone was picked up a small number of times. V and J are TRBV5-1 and TRBJ2-7; no clear D. This CDR3 is built from 14 residues. The germline V gene has CDR1 SGHRS and CDR2 YFSETQ. Trimming left V 5 bases short and J 3 bases short, with 15 bases between. The CDR3 sequence is CASRTPQLGYEQYF. DNA of the CDR3: TGCGCCAGCAGGACCCCCCAGCTGGGCTACGAGCAGTACTTC. The full variable domain, rest sourced from reference TRBV5-1 and TRBJ2-7, is KAGVTQTPRYLIKTRGQQVTLSCSPISGHRSVSWYQQTPGQGLQFLFEYFSETQRNKGNFPGRFSGRQFSNSRSEMNVSTLELGDSALYLCASRTPQLGYEQYFGPGTRLTVT.

The J gene is TRBJ2-2, the V gene TRBV4-3; 8 nucleotides line up with TRBD1. The germline V gene has CDR1 LGHNA and CDR2 YSLEER. CDR3 length equals 17 residues. J gave up 7 bases and V 4 bases, and 14 bases lay outside the gene matches. This CDR3 is CASSPRGGQGAVGELFF. DNA of the CDR3: TGCGCCAGCAGCCCGCGGGGAGGACAGGGTGCGGTCGGGGAGCTGTTTTTT.

The rearrangement links TRBV27 to TRBJ1-2; D remains unclear. The germline gives CDR1 MNHEY, CDR2 SMNVEV (reference sequence). Deletions cut 3 bases from V and 2 bases from J, with 10 bases between. The CDR3 covers 14 residues. The CDR3 DNA follows: TGTGCCAGCAGTTTTCGCCTAGGAAACTATGGCTACACCTTC. Translation gives CASSFRLGNYGYTF.

The sample holds one count of this clone. This chain links TRBV6-4 with TRBJ2-6, with TRBD2 matching 11 bases. The CDR3 loop spans 16 amino acids. V lost 2 bases, J lost 3 bases, and 0 bases stayed unmatched. The V gene's germline CDR1 is MRHNA and CDR2 SNTAGT. CDR3 amino acids: CASSDTSGSGANVLTF. Here the CDR3 DNA reads TGTGCCAGCAGTGACACTAGCGGGAGTGGGGCCAACGTCCTGACTTTC.

The rearrangement joins TRBV11-2 to TRBJ1-1; the D gene is possibly TRBD1 (6 bases). Germline CDR1 is SGHAT and CDR2 is FQNNGV. The CDR3 contains 14 residues. V dropped 5 bases and J dropped 4 bases, with 14 bases sitting between them. In nucleotides, the CDR3 is TGTGCCAGCAGCGCTTACCAGGGGAGCACTGAAGCTTTCTTT. Translating it yields CASSAYQGSTEAFF.

In its sample, this clone was seen once. The rearrangement uses TRBV2 and TRBJ1-2; no firm D call. Germline V gene lookup returns CDR1 SNHLY and CDR2 FYNNEI. Trimming took off 7 bases at V and 5 bases at J, with 17 bases between the two ends. This CDR3 is 14 amino acids long. This chain's CDR3 is CASKIGVALYGYTF. The CDR3 DNA reads TGTGCCAGCAAAATTGGAGTCGCGCTGTATGGCTACACCTTC. The complete variable domain, with remaining parts taken from reference TRBV2 and TRBJ1-2, reads EPEVTQTPSHQVTQMGQEVILRCVPISNHLYFYWYRQILGQKVEFLVSFYNNEISEKSEIFDDQFSVERPDGSNFTLKIRSTKLEDSAMYFCASKIGVALYGYTFGSGTRLTVV.

The table lists this clone with a count of one. The chain carries TRBV18 and TRBJ1-5; TRBD1 matches 8 bases. With V trimmed by 5 bases and J by 0 bases, 3 bases remained unmatched. The germline gives CDR1 KGHSH, CDR2 LQKENI. This CDR3 has 15 residues. The DNA for the CDR3 is TGTGCCAGCTCAGGACAGGGATCTAGCAATCAGCCCCAGCATTTT. Translation gives CASSGQGSSNQPQHF.

The rearrangement uses TRBV4-3 and TRBJ2-2; D not resolved. The CDR3 totals 20 residues. The germline gives CDR1 LGHNA, CDR2 YSLEER. Trimming took 2 bases from V and 4 from J, leaving 26 bases between them. CDR3 coding DNA: TGCGCCAGCAGCCAATTCTACGTAATAAGTCGGTATTGGGGCACCGGGGAGCTGTTTTTT. This encodes CASSQFYVISRYWGTGELFF.

This clone was picked up one time. The V and J genes are TRBV6-5 and TRBJ2-7, with 10 nucleotides matching TRBD1. The junction had 3 bases not matched to a gene; V was cut back by 4 bases and J by 3 bases. The germline CDR1 and CDR2 sequences are MNHEY and SVGAGI. The length of the CDR3 is 14 residues. The CDR3: CASSLGDRGYEQYF. CDR3 coding DNA: TGTGCCAGCAGTTTAGGGGACAGGGGCTACGAGCAGTACTTC.

The chain recombines TRBV30 with TRBJ2-1; 10 positions agree with TRBD2. This CDR3 comprises 16 residues. CDR1 is GTSNPN and CDR2 is SVGIG in the germline V gene (reference sequence). The ends lost 0 bases at V and 12 bases at J; junction bases unmatched: 14. The chain's CDR3 is CAWSVGLAGVGLGQFF. In nucleotides, the CDR3 is TGTGCCTGGAGTGTTGGGCTAGCGGGAGTAGGTTTGGGGCAGTTCTTC.

V gene TRBV18 combines with J gene TRBJ2-7; D may match TRBD1 or TRBD2 (5 bases each). CDR1 and CDR2 from the germline V gene are KGHSH and LQKENI. The V and J ends lost 4 bases and 1 base respectively, with 11 bases between them. The CDR3 extends over 14 amino acids. The CDR3 DNA sequence: TGTGCCAGCTCACAATGGGACCGATCCTACGAGCAGTACTTC. As protein: CASSQWDRSYEQYF.

The V gene is TRBV7-3, the J gene TRBJ1-2; 7 bases fit TRBD1. CDR1 is SGHTA and CDR2 is FQGTGA in the germline V gene. This CDR3 comprises 14 residues. The J segment lost 6 bases and the V segment lost 2 bases, leaving 6 bases of the junction unmatched. For the CDR3, the DNA is TGTGCCAGCAGCTTACTCGGACAGGAGGATGGCTACACCTTC. Translated, it gives CASSLLGQEDGYTF.

The chain recombines TRBV5-1 with TRBJ2-7; tentatively, D is TRBD2 (5 bases). From germline, CDR1 is SGHRS and CDR2 YFSETQ. V lost 0 bases to trimming and J lost 2 bases, with 12 bases between them. CDR3 length equals 15 residues. The CDR3 loop is CASSLDVSRAYEQYF. Written as DNA, the CDR3 is TGCGCCAGCAGCTTGGATGTTTCGCGGGCCTACGAGCAGTACTTC. The full variable domain, rest sourced from reference TRBV5-1 and TRBJ2-7, is KAGVTQTPRYLIKTRGQQVTLSCSPISGHRSVSWYQQTPGQGLQFLFEYFSETQRNKGNFPGRFSGRQFSNSRSEMNVSTLELGDSALYLCASSLDVSRAYEQYFGPGTRLTVT.

This rearrangement joins TRBV10-3 to TRBJ2-5, with D unresolved. The ends were cut back, 1 base at V and 5 bases at J, with 5 bases in the middle. This CDR3 comprises 12 residues. Germline loops: CDR1 ENHRY, CDR2 SYGVKD. This chain's CDR3 is CAISELQETQYF. The CDR3 region has the DNA TGTGCCATCAGTGAGTTACAGGAGACCCAGTACTTC.

This chain connects TRBV5-6 to TRBJ1-5; 7 bases agree with TRBD1. The CDR3 extends over 14 amino acids. Trimming at V came to 2 bases and at J to 5 bases, leaving 4 bases not matched to a gene. CDR1 and CDR2 (germline): SGHDT, YYEEEE. The DNA of the CDR3 is TGTGCCAGCAGCTTTCGGGACAGATATCAGCCCCAGCATTTT. Protein sequence: CASSFRDRYQPQHF.

The CDR3 DNA follows: TGTGCCAGCAGCGTAGGGGCCGAATATAGCAATCAGCCCCAGCATTTT. Encoded protein: CASSVGAEYSNQPQHF. The chain has TRBV9 and TRBJ1-5; unclear D gene. Between the trimmed V and J ends, which lost 0 bases and 0 bases, there was a span of 10 bases. Per the germline V gene, CDR1 is SGDLS and CDR2 is YYNGEE. The CDR3 contains 16 residues.

The J gene is TRBJ1-5, the V gene TRBV7-2; D may be TRBD1 (6 bases). The V gene's germline CDR1 is SGHTA and CDR2 FQGNSA. This CDR3 contains 12 residues. V shed 5 bases and J shed 9 bases, with 11 bases lying between them. The CDR3 sequence: CASSDTGLPQHF. The CDR3 DNA sequence: TGTGCCAGCAGCGATACAGGGTTGCCCCAGCATTTT.

Here the CDR3 DNA reads TGTGCCAGCAGCGTAGATCAGAGCTCTGGGGCCAACGTCCTGACTTTC. It codes for CASSVDQSSGANVLTF. The rearrangement links TRBV9 to TRBJ2-6; D gene unclear. V was shortened by 0 bases and J by 0 bases, with 7 bases between the two germline ends. The CDR3 sequence is 16 residues long. Looked up from germline, CDR1 is SGDLS and CDR2 is YYNGEE.

This rearrangement joins TRBV6-6 to TRBJ2-1; 7 bases align to TRBD1. Germline CDR1 and CDR2: MNHNY and SVGAGI (reference sequence). This CDR3 comprises 14 residues. The junction had 5 bases not matched to a gene; V was cut back by 2 bases and J by 7 bases. The DNA of the CDR3 is TGTGCCAGCAGTTACCTTAGGGACAGAAATGAGCAGTTCTTC. Translating it yields CASSYLRDRNEQFF.

This chain uses TRBV27 with TRBJ2-1; 7 bases match TRBD1. This CDR3 comprises 13 residues. With 5 bases clipped from V and 6 bases from J, the junction kept 4 bases outside the gene matches. Germline V gives CDR1 MNHEY, CDR2 SMNVEV (reference sequence). The CDR3 bases are TGTGCCAGCAGTGTACCAGGGGGCAATGAGCAGTTCTTC. Translation: CASSVPGGNEQFF.

In its sample, this clone was seen once. The J gene is TRBJ1-4, the V gene TRBV21-1. TRBV21-1 is reported as a pseudogene. The CDR3 runs to 15 residues. As DNA, the CDR3 is TGTGCCAGCAGCATTTTAGGGGGAGGTAATGAAAAACTGTTTTTT. Its protein product is CASSILGGGNEKLFF.

The chain has TRBV28 and TRBJ1-1; D uncertain. CDR3 length: 12 residues. Deletions cut 4 bases from V and 1 base from J, with 4 bases between. CDR1 and CDR2 (germline): MDHEN, SYDVKM. This CDR3 reads CASSSTNTEAFF. CDR3 sequence (DNA): TGTGCCAGCAGTTCCACGAACACTGAAGCTTTCTTT.

V usage is TRBV3-1 (or the pseudogene TRBV3-2) and J usage is TRBJ2-7, with D perhaps matching TRBD1 or TRBD2 (6 bases each). The V gene's germline CDR1 is LGHDT and CDR2 YNNKEL (reference sequence). CDR3 length: 13 residues. V was shortened by 5 bases and J by 7 bases, with 15 bases between the two germline ends. CDR3 DNA: TGTGCCAGCAGCTTAGGGGGACTTGGGGAGCAGTACTTC. It codes for CASSLGGLGEQYF.

V gene TRBV7-9 combines with J gene TRBJ1-1, with 8 bases fitting TRBD1. With V trimmed by 4 bases and J by 0 bases, 4 bases remained unmatched. The CDR3 runs to 15 residues. The germline gives CDR1 SEHNR, CDR2 FQNEAQ (reference sequence). The CDR3 is CASSSGQGLNTEAFF. For the CDR3, the DNA is TGTGCCAGCAGCTCCGGACAGGGTTTGAACACTGAAGCTTTCTTT.

This chain links TRBV5-1 with TRBJ1-1; D not certain. With 4 bases removed from V and 0 bases from J, the gap between germline ends came to 7 bases. The CDR3 runs 13 residues. Germline CDR1 is SGHRS and CDR2 is YFSETQ. The CDR3 here is CASSLELNTEAFF. In DNA, the CDR3 is TGCGCCAGCAGCCTGGAATTGAACACTGAAGCTTTCTTT.

The chain's CDR3 is CASIPAPGAQSSYNEQFF. As DNA, the CDR3 is TGTGCCAGCATTCCTGCCCCAGGGGCCCAAAGCTCCTACAATGAGCAGTTCTTC. The V call is TRBV27, the J call TRBJ2-1; TRBD1 might be the D (6 bases). The CDR3 runs to 18 residues. CDR1 MNHEY and CDR2 SMNVEV come from the germline V gene (reference sequence). The germline V and J ends were trimmed by 7 bases and 0 bases, with 22 bases remaining between them.

The chain joins TRBV7-3 to TRBJ2-1, with D maybe TRBD1 (5 bases). Germline V lookup: CDR1 SGHTA, CDR2 FQGTGA. The V gene lost 2 bases and the J gene lost 1 base, with 9 bases spanning the gap. The CDR3 has 15 residues. The CDR3 protein is CASSLDSMSYNEQFF. The CDR3, as DNA: TGTGCCAGCAGCTTAGACAGCATGTCCTACAATGAGCAGTTCTTC.